This TCR beta chain was identified during a study of response to subunit inactivated influenza vaccine. About this clonotype itself: Its antigen is as yet unknown. This may arise from a read error, as a much more abundant clone is one base away.

Notes on the study in general: Authors suggested few new T cells are recruited by each seasonal influenza vaccination.

Each CDR3 protein gets one entry after TCRdb re-called the RT-PCR reads with MiXCR. The sample has more than 550,000 distinct CDR3 sequences, approximately 10% seen once; the top ten hold roughly 10%. The CDR3 totals 17 residues. Germline lookup yields CDR1 DFQATT and CDR2 SNEGSKA (reference sequence). The origin of this receptor is a man aged 45 to 65 who received an inactivated influenza vaccine. Sequencing was performed on PBMCs from blood, taken on the day of vaccination. The chain carries TRBV20-1 and TRBJ2-3; the match to TRBD2 covers 9 bases. In nucleotides, the CDR3 is TGCTGTGCTAGAGGGGGGCTAGCGGGAACGGGAACAGATACGCAGTATTTT. Amino acids: CCARGGLAGTGTDTQYF.